This T cell receptor (beta chain) was identified during a study of tumor and adjacent non-tumor tissue in lung cancer. Overall study: Histology: around twelve adenocarcinoma, a couple of squamous cell carcinoma, 1 small cell lung cancer. Aged roughly 31 to 76 years, patients included more than nine men and several women with stage I to III disease. Each sample yielded roughly 4 million productive TCRbeta reads on average. Study-wide results and caveats: In normal lung, the top 100 clones were significantly more dominant than in tumor.

To note about this clonotype: As yet, its antigen is unknown. At one end, the junction sequence differs from germline, possibly due to a read error.

This sample's RNA came from whole unsorted tissue. More than 3 cm separated this lung sample from the edge of the tumor. Germline CDR1 reads PRHDT; CDR2 reads FYEKMQ (reference sequence). The CDR3 covers 14 residues. A modified ARM-PCR protocol with three rounds of nested PCR amplified TCRbeta. TCRdb recomputed calls from the multiplex PCR reads with MiXCR, one row per CDR3 protein. This table has 98,000 or so distinct CDR3 sequences, 80% appearing once. The sequence came from a man in his sixties with small cell lung cancer. The chain combines TRBV13 with TRBJ2-7; the D is unclear. Material: distant non-tumor lung tissue. Here the CDR3 reads CASSASSGNYEQYF. The CDR3 DNA reads as TGTGCCAGCAGCGCAAGCTCGGGTAACTACGAGCAATACTTC. The whole variable domain, filled in from reference TRBV13 and TRBJ2-7, reads AAGVIQSPRHLIKEKRETATLKCYPIPRHDTVYWYQQGPGQDPQFLISFYEKMQSDKGSIPDRFSAQQFSDYHSELNMSSLELGDSALYFCASSASSGNYEQYFGPGTRLTVT.